This T cell receptor beta chain was found in a study of T cell changes during pregnancy in multiple sclerosis. Clones were read by immunoSEQ multiplex PCR, and TCRdb kept only the in-frame ones, dropping some. Found here are about 39,000 clones, roughly 93% of them singletons; the top ten hold about 0.38%. The length of the CDR3 is 16 residues. Trimming shortened V by 0 bases and J by 2 bases, and 13 bases separated the two germline ends. Germline V lookup: CDR1 LNHNV, CDR2 YYDKDF (reference sequence). This TCR derives from a female donor with multiple sclerosis, enrolled in a pregnancy study. The sequenced sample was CD4+ T cells from peripheral blood mononuclear cells, obtained after pregnancy. The J gene is TRBJ2-5, the V gene TRBV15, with D maybe TRBD2 (6 bases). CDR3 nucleotide sequence: TGTGCCACCAGCAGAGATCTTGCGGGGAAGCAAGAGACCCAGTACTTC. Translated, it gives CATSRDLAGKQETQYF.